These 20 T cell receptor beta chains came from one sample sequenced in a study of blood T cells in healthy people across ages. The authors ran a second PCR of about 6 to 11 cycles using a sample-barcoded 5' primer and a J-beta primer mix. TCRdb re-called the 5' RACE reads through MiXCR, storing one row per CDR3 protein. The sample holds around 800,000 distinct CDR3 sequences, about 45% seen once. Sequencing was performed on blood. Receptors were obtained from a man at least 80 years old in good health.

For this clonotype: One base away lies a much larger clone, so this may be a sequencing read error. The chain carries TRBV27 and TRBJ2-7, with D perhaps matching TRBD2 (6 bases). Germline V CDR1 and CDR2: MNHEY, SMNVEV (reference sequence). CDR3 length equals 15 residues. Between the trimmed V and J ends, which lost 5 bases and 0 bases, there was a span of 14 bases. CDR3 in amino acids: CASSPGRAGSYEQYF. The CDR3 bases are TGTGCCAGCAGTCCTGGACGAGCGGGCTCCTACGAGCAGTACTTC.

The CDR3 nucleotides are TGTGCCAGCAGCTACCAGCCCTTGACAGGAGGTGGCTACGAGCAGTACTTC. Translating gives CASSYQPLTGGGYEQYF. The chain has TRBV7-2 and TRBJ2-7, with a weak D call TRBD1 (6 bases). CDR3 size: 17 residues. Per the germline V gene, CDR1 is SGHTA and CDR2 is FQGNSA. Trimming shortened V by 4 bases and J by 3 bases, and 22 bases separated the two germline ends.

This clonotype was seen only a few times. This sequence joins TRBV6-1 and TRBJ2-7, with D possibly TRBD2 on 5 matching bases. V dropped 6 bases and J dropped 1 base, with 13 bases sitting between them. CDR1 and CDR2 (germline): MNHNS, SASEGT. The CDR3 runs 14 residues. The CDR3 DNA is TGTGCCAGCAGGGCGGGCGCCTTTTCCTACGAGCAGTACTTC. Translation gives CASRAGAFSYEQYF.

The chain employs TRBV9 and TRBJ2-7; D possibly uses TRBD1 or TRBD2 (5 bases each). This CDR3 is 16 amino acids long. Trimming removed 2 bases at V and 7 bases at J, with 22 bases between. Germline V gene lookup returns CDR1 SGDLS and CDR2 YYNGEE. CDR3 nucleotides: TGTGCCAGCAGCGTCTCCGGGACCAACTCCTACAATGAGCAGTACTTC. It specifies CASSVSGTNSYNEQYF.

This chain links TRBV29-1 with TRBJ2-7, with 7 bases that match TRBD1. The J segment lost 0 bases and the V segment lost 6 bases, leaving 5 bases of the junction unmatched. Germline CDR1 reads SQVTM; CDR2 reads ANQGSEA. This CDR3 is built from 13 residues. The CDR3 here is CSVRQGSSYEQYF. The CDR3 DNA is TGCAGCGTGCGACAGGGAAGCTCCTACGAGCAGTACTTC.

The chain is built from TRBV7-9 and TRBJ1-1; the D gene is possibly TRBD1 (5 bases). Germline V lookup: CDR1 SEHNR, CDR2 FQNEAQ (reference sequence). V was clipped by 7 bases and J by 0 bases, with 15 bases between them. The CDR3 spans 15 residues. The CDR3 DNA is TGTGCCAGCACCATTATAGAGGGGATGAACACTGAAGCTTTCTTT. It encodes CASTIIEGMNTEAFF.

V is TRBV9 and J is TRBJ2-3; tentatively, D is TRBD2 (6 bases). This CDR3 is 15 amino acids long. In germline, CDR1 is SGDLS, CDR2 YYNGEE. V was clipped by 4 bases and J by 2 bases, with 14 bases between them. The CDR3 DNA reads as TGTGCCAGCAGCACGGAGGGACTCCCCACAGATACGCAGTATTTT. It translates to CASSTEGLPTDTQYF.

The count of this clonotype is one. J is TRBJ2-3 and V is TRBV20-1; TRBD2 aligns across 12 bases. The V gene end was trimmed by 1 base and the J gene end by 4 bases; junction bases not matched to a gene: 3. The CDR3 sequence is 15 residues long. Germline V gene lookup returns CDR1 DFQATT and CDR2 SNEGSKA (reference sequence). Here the CDR3 DNA reads TGCAGTGCTAGAGGACTAGCGGGGGCCTCAGATACGCAGTATTTT. It specifies CSARGLAGASDTQYF.

This clonotype was picked up a small number of times. This chain connects TRBV9 to TRBJ2-5; D ambiguous. V was shortened by 0 bases and J by 5 bases, with 14 bases between the two germline ends. The CDR3 runs 15 residues. Germline V gene data show CDR1 as SGDLS and CDR2 as YYNGEE. CDR3 residues: CASSVATNSWETQYF. DNA for the CDR3: TGTGCCAGCAGCGTAGCTACTAACTCTTGGGAGACCCAGTACTTC.

The chain couples TRBV6-2 or TRBV6-3 to TRBJ2-5, with TRBD2 identical over 8 bases. Per germline, CDR1 MNHEY and CDR2 SVGEGT. This CDR3 is built from 13 residues. V was clipped by 10 bases and J by 2 bases; unmatched bases: 6. Written as DNA, the CDR3 is TGTGCCACCGGGACTAGGCAACAAGAGACCCAGTACTTC. Translated: CATGTRQQETQYF.

This clonotype was detected only once. A read error may produce the germline difference seen at one junction end. V gene TRBV4-2 combines with J gene TRBJ1-6; a weak D match, TRBD1 (5 bases). Germline V lookup: CDR1 LGHNA, CDR2 YNFKEQ. CDR3 length: 13 amino acids. The CDR3 DNA reads as TGTGCCAGCAGCCAAGATCAGGGTTCACCCCCCCACTTT. Translating it yields CASSQDQGSPPHF.

This chain connects TRBV29-1 to TRBJ2-3; 10 bases are shared with TRBD2. The CDR3 is 14 amino acids. Germline lookup yields CDR1 SQVTM and CDR2 ANQGSEA. V was pared by 3 bases and J by 4 bases, with 4 bases of the junction left unmatched. CDR3 sequence reads: CSVDLAGVPDTQYF. The DNA of the CDR3 is TGCAGCGTTGACCTAGCGGGGGTACCAGATACGCAGTATTTT.

Worth noting for this clonotype: A junction boundary mismatches the germline segment, possibly from a read error. The V gene is TRBV6-2 or TRBV6-3, the J gene TRBJ2-7; either TRBD1 or TRBD2 may fit D (5 bases each). The CDR3 is made up of 11 amino acids. From germline, CDR1 is MNHEY and CDR2 SVGEGT. This CDR3 reads CASRDRFEQYF. The CDR3 DNA is TGTGCTAGCAGGGACCGATTCGAGCAGTACTTC.

V usage is TRBV2 and J usage is TRBJ1-5, with TRBD1 as a possible D gene (5 bases). The germline V gene encodes CDR1 SNHLY and CDR2 FYNNEI. The CDR3 totals 13 residues. V lost 3 bases and J 7 bases, leaving 10 bases between the germline ends. CDR3: CASSDQGGQPQHF. CDR3 nucleotide sequence: TGTGCCAGCAGTGACCAGGGTGGACAGCCCCAGCATTTT.

As to this clonotype: This sequence may be a read error, since a much larger clone differs from it by one base. The CDR3 sequence is CNVEWGQETQYF. The CDR3 nucleotides are TGCAACGTTGAATGGGGTCAAGAGACCCAGTACTTC. The chain recombines TRBV29-1 with TRBJ2-5; no clear D. CDR1 and CDR2 (germline): SQVTM, ANQGSEA. The CDR3 totals 12 residues. The full variable domain, with the rest looked up from reference TRBV29-1 and TRBJ2-5, is SAVISQKPSRDICQRGTSLTIQCQVDSQVTMMFWYRQQPGQSLTLIATANQGSEATYESGFVIDKFPISRPNLTFSTLTVSNMSPEDSSIYLCNVEWGQETQYFGPGTRLLVL.

The chain employs TRBV9 and TRBJ2-3, with 7 bases identical to TRBD2. The CDR3 is 14 residues long. Germline-derived CDR1 and CDR2 are SGDLS and YYNGEE. After removal of 1 base from V and 4 bases from J, the junction contained 3 bases not matched to a gene. The CDR3 loop reads CASSVRTSSDTQYF. CDR3 coding DNA: TGTGCCAGCAGCGTACGGACTAGTTCAGATACGCAGTATTTT.

The rearrangement joins TRBV12-3 or TRBV12-4 to TRBJ2-7; no clear D. The CDR3 has 13 amino acids. The V end was cut by 3 bases, the J end by 7 bases, with 13 bases between. The CDR3 protein is CASSLIVVAEQYF. CDR3 bases: TGTGCCAGCAGTTTGATCGTGGTTGCTGAGCAGTACTTC.

The gene calls are TRBV16 and TRBJ1-5; D is perhaps TRBD1 (5 bases). This CDR3 region has 13 residues. Germline loops: CDR1 KGHSY, CDR2 FQNENV. Trimming shortened V by 3 bases and J by 7 bases, and 10 bases separated the two germline ends. The CDR3 here is CASSQGWGQPQHF. The DNA of the CDR3 is TGTGCCAGCAGCCAGGGATGGGGCCAGCCCCAGCATTTT.

The chain links TRBV3-1 to TRBJ2-1, with 10 positions matching TRBD2. V was pared by 0 bases and J by 8 bases, with 7 bases of the junction left unmatched. Looked up from germline, CDR1 is LGHDT and CDR2 is YNNKEL (reference sequence). The CDR3 extends over 16 amino acids. CDR3 in amino acids: CASSQDLLAGVHEQFF. Here the CDR3 DNA reads TGTGCCAGCAGCCAAGATTTGCTAGCGGGAGTACATGAGCAGTTCTTC.

The chain joins TRBV25-1 to TRBJ1-1; D gene unclear. CDR1 MGHDK and CDR2 SYGVNS come from the germline V gene. The CDR3 is 18 amino acids. With 6 bases removed from V and 1 base from J, the gap between germline ends came to 24 bases. CDR3: CASRRRLGASTQNTEAFF. The CDR3 nucleotides read TGTGCCAGCAGACGCAGGTTGGGTGCCTCCACTCAGAACACTGAAGCTTTCTTT. Supplemented by reference TRBV25-1 and TRBJ1-1, the full variable domain reads EADIYQTPRYLVIGTGKKITLECSQTMGHDKMYWYQQDPGMELHLIHYSYGVNSTEKGDLSSESTVSRIRTEHFPLTLESARPSHTSQYLCASRRRLGASTQNTEAFFGQGTRLTVV.